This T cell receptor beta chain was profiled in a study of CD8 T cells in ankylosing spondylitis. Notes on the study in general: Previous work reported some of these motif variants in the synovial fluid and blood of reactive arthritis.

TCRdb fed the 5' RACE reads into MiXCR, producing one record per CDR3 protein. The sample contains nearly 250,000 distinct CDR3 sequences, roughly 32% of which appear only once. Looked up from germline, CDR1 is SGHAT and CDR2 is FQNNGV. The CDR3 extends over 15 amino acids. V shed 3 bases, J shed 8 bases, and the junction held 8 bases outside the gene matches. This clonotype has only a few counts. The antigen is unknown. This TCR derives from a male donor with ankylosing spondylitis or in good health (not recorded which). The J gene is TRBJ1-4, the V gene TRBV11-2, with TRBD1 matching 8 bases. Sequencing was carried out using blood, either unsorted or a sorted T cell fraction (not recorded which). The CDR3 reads CASSFIRGRREKLFF. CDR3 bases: TGTGCCAGCAGCTTCATCAGGGGGCGTCGGGAAAAACTGTTTTTT.